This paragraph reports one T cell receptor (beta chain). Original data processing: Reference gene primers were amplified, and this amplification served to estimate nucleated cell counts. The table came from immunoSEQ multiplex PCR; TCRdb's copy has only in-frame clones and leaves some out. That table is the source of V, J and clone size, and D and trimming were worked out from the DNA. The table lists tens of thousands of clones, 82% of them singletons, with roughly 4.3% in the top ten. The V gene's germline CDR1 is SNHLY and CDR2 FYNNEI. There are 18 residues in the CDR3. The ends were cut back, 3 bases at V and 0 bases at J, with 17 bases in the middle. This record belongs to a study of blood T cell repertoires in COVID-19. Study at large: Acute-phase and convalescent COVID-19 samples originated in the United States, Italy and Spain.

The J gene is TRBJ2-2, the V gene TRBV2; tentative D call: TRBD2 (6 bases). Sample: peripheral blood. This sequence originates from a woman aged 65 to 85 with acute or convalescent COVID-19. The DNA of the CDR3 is TGTGCCAGCAGTGAGATCAGGGTTAGCGGTACGAACACCGGGGAGCTGTTTTTT. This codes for CASSEIRVSGTNTGELFF.